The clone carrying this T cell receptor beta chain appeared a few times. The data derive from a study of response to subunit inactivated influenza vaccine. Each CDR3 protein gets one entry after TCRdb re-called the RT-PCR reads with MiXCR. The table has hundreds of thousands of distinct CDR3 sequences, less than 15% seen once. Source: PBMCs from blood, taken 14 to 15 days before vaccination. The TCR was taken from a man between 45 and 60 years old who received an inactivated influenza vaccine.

The CDR3 reads CASSLGLAVPSYEQYF. Here the CDR3 DNA reads TGTGCCAGCAGCTTAGGGCTAGCGGTCCCGTCCTACGAGCAGTACTTC. V is TRBV7-2 and J is TRBJ2-7, with 7 nucleotides matching TRBD2. This CDR3 has 16 amino acids. CDR1 SGHTA and CDR2 FQGNSA come from the germline V gene. V shed 1 base, J shed 1 base, and the junction held 7 bases outside the gene matches.